The 11 T cell receptor beta chains below were found in one sample sequenced in a study of cytomegalovirus exposure and HLA in healthy donors. PCR primers comprised 60 Vbeta and 13 Jbeta primers. Clones were read by immunoSEQ multiplex PCR, and TCRdb kept only the in-frame ones, dropping some. Counted here are about 170,000 clones, roughly 67% occurring once; the ten biggest clones make up about 5.4%. The sequenced sample consisted of PBMCs. The receptors come from a woman in her late teens or twenties in good health and CMV-seropositive.

The chain couples TRBV30 to TRBJ1-6, with D maybe TRBD1 (6 bases). Germline CDR1 is GTSNPN and CDR2 is SVGIG (reference sequence). The CDR3 loop spans 14 amino acids. Trimming removed 5 bases from V and 9 bases from J, with 17 bases in between. CDR3 in amino acids: CAWATGSPGSPLHF. The DNA of the CDR3 is TGTGCCTGGGCGACAGGAAGCCCAGGTTCACCCCTCCACTTT.

The CDR3 DNA sequence: TGTGCCAGCAGCCATGGGACAGATAAGAGGGGAAACACCATATATTTT. This translates into CASSHGTDKRGNTIYF. V and J are TRBV21-1 and TRBJ1-3; whether TRBD1, the table's D call, matches the DNA was not checked. TRBV21-1 is a pseudogene. The CDR3 is 16 amino acids.

This clone showed up just a few times. The V call is TRBV18, the J call TRBJ1-1, with 9 bases that match TRBD1. V dropped 8 bases and J dropped 4; count of bases not matched to a gene: 5. The CDR3 loop spans 13 amino acids. Germline values: CDR1 KGHSH, CDR2 LQKENI. The CDR3 sequence is CASTQGALTEAFF. CDR3 DNA: TGTGCCAGCACACAGGGGGCGCTCACTGAAGCTTTCTTT.

This chain uses TRBV30 with TRBJ1-1; D unresolved. The CDR3 covers 13 residues. Germline loops: CDR1 GTSNPN, CDR2 SVGIG (reference sequence). The germline V and J ends were trimmed by 1 base and 2 bases, with 8 bases remaining between them. DNA for the CDR3: TGTGCCTGGAGTGACAGCCTCAACACTGAAGCTTTCTTT. Translation gives CAWSDSLNTEAFF.

The chain links TRBV5-6 to TRBJ2-7; TRBD1 aligns across 7 bases. Germline CDR1 and CDR2: SGHDT and YYEEEE. Losses at the gene ends were 0 bases for V and 3 bases for J; bases not matched to a gene: 6. The CDR3 contains 15 residues. The CDR3 loop reads CASSLVQGVNYEQYF. CDR3 DNA sequence: TGTGCCAGCAGCTTGGTTCAGGGGGTTAACTACGAGCAGTACTTC.

The chain is built from TRBV11-2 and TRBJ1-2, with 8 nucleotides matching TRBD1. The length of the CDR3 is 14 residues. Germline lookup yields CDR1 SGHAT and CDR2 FQNNGV. V was clipped by 5 bases and J by 8 bases; unmatched bases: 10. This CDR3 reads CASSRTGGANGYTF. Written as DNA, the CDR3 is TGTGCCAGCAGCCGAACAGGGGGGGCAAACGGCTACACCTTC.

J is TRBJ1-5 and V is TRBV23-1; TRBD1 matches at 7 bases. TRBV23-1 belongs to the ORF category, with a function that is uncertain. With 5 bases clipped from V and 2 bases from J, the junction kept 6 bases outside the gene matches. This CDR3 spans 15 amino acids. The CDR3 DNA reads as TGCGCCAGCAGTAGGGGGCGGACAGGCAATCAGCCCCAGCATTTT. Amino acid sequence: CASSRGRTGNQPQHF.

This chain links TRBV9 with TRBJ2-1, with 8 bases that match TRBD1. The CDR3 is made up of 16 amino acids. Looked up from germline, CDR1 is SGDLS and CDR2 is YYNGEE. J was trimmed by 4 bases and V by 0 bases; bases with no gene match: 6. The CDR3 sequence is CASSVEQGGPYNEQFF. CDR3 in DNA: TGTGCCAGCAGCGTAGAACAGGGGGGACCTTACAATGAGCAGTTCTTC.

This chain joins TRBV28 and TRBJ2-7, with TRBD1 matching 9 bases. CDR1 is MDHEN, CDR2 SYDVKM, per germline. The junction had 9 bases not matched to a gene; V was cut back by 4 bases and J by 5 bases. CDR3 length: 15 amino acids. The CDR3 bases are TGTGCCAGCAGTTACCCCGGGACAGGGTCCCACGAGCAGTACTTC. It is translated as CASSYPGTGSHEQYF.

In this sample, this clone turned up a few times. The genes are TRBV27 and TRBJ1-4, with D tentatively TRBD1 (5 bases). V gave up 6 bases and J gave up 0 bases, with 14 bases separating them. This CDR3 has 16 residues. Germline V CDR1 and CDR2: MNHEY, SMNVEV (reference sequence). The CDR3 DNA reads TGTGCCAGCAGGAGACAGAATCTTGCAACTAATGAAAAACTGTTTTTT. It yields the protein CASRRQNLATNEKLFF.

The genes are TRBV4-1 and TRBJ2-7; 8 bases are shared with TRBD1. CDR3 size: 17 residues. Looked up from germline, CDR1 is MGHRA and CDR2 is YSYEKL. Losses at the gene ends were 1 base for V and 6 bases for J; bases not matched to a gene: 14. CDR3: CASSQGGGTGGHVEQYF. CDR3 nucleotide sequence: TGCGCCAGCAGCCAAGGAGGCGGGACAGGAGGACACGTCGAGCAGTACTTC.